Below, 30 T cell receptor beta chains from the same sample are listed, as sequenced in a study of T cell repertoires in cytomegalovirus infection. TCRdb re-derived calls from the reads in MiXCR, one entry per CDR3 protein. The sample shows 200,000 to 300,000 distinct CDR3 sequences, around 8.7% of them seen only once. Sequencing was carried out using PBMCs. Receptors originate from a human donor in good health (CMV status not recorded). Some clones in this sample may be carry-over from other donors' samples.

This clonotype was seen at least ten times. CDR3 protein: CASSRTEGTVTLNEQFF. DNA for the CDR3: TGTGCCAGTAGTCGCACCGAAGGGACAGTAACCTTAAATGAGCAGTTCTTC. This rearrangement joins TRBV19 to TRBJ2-1; 7 bases agree with TRBD1. There are 17 residues in the CDR3. J lost 7 bases, V lost 5 bases, and 17 bases had no gene match. CDR1 is LNHDA, CDR2 SQIVND, per germline (reference sequence).

The chain joins TRBV15 to TRBJ2-1, with 14 bases matching TRBD2. The CDR3 consists of 16 residues. Per germline, CDR1 LNHNV and CDR2 YYDKDF (reference sequence). The junction had 5 bases not matched to a gene; V was cut back by 2 bases and J by 8 bases. The CDR3 nucleotides read TGTGCCACCAGCAGACCGGGACTAGCGGGAGACGATGAGCAGTTCTTC. Its translation: CATSRPGLAGDDEQFF.

V and J are TRBV6-5 and TRBJ2-7; 7 nucleotides agree with TRBD1. CDR1 MNHEY and CDR2 SVGAGI come from the germline V gene. J lost 6 bases, V lost 0 bases, and 8 bases had no gene match. The CDR3 sequence is 15 residues long. As DNA, the CDR3 is TGTGCCAGCAGTTACTCGAGACAGGGAATGGTCGAGCAGTACTTC. The encoded protein is CASSYSRQGMVEQYF.

This clonotype was seen repeatedly, ten times or more. The chain links TRBV7-2 to TRBJ1-5; D is unclear. CDR1 is SGHTA and CDR2 is FQGNSA in the germline V gene. This CDR3 spans 13 amino acids. V lost 7 bases, J lost 2 bases, and 9 bases lay in between. CDR3 amino acids: CASNGIGNQPQHF. For the CDR3, the DNA is TGTGCCAGCAACGGGATAGGCAATCAGCCCCAGCATTTT.

The V gene is TRBV19, the J gene TRBJ1-5; perhaps TRBD1 as D (5 bases). The CDR3 spans 14 residues. Per germline, CDR1 LNHDA and CDR2 SQIVND (reference sequence). Trimming removed 10 bases at V and 2 bases at J, with 15 bases between. CDR3 loop: CAIHRGDGNQPQHF. The CDR3 DNA is TGTGCCATTCACCGGGGGGACGGCAATCAGCCCCAGCATTTT.

Many counts were recorded for this clonotype. The V and J genes are TRBV7-2 and TRBJ2-1, with no clear D. The CDR3 totals 14 residues. Per germline, CDR1 SGHTA and CDR2 FQGNSA. V lost 0 bases and J 9 bases, leaving 12 bases between the germline ends. The CDR3 here is CASSLASVSGEQFF. DNA for the CDR3: TGTGCCAGCAGCTTAGCTTCAGTGTCGGGTGAGCAGTTCTTC.

This clonotype was seen many times. The rearrangement joins TRBV7-2 to TRBJ2-1; TRBD1 is a possible D gene (5 bases). CDR3 size: 13 residues. V dropped 3 bases and J dropped 10 bases, with 13 bases sitting between them. Germline CDR1 reads SGHTA; CDR2 reads FQGNSA. CDR3 amino acids: CASSLQGLDEQFF. In DNA, the CDR3 is TGTGCCAGCAGCTTGCAGGGCCTAGACGAGCAGTTCTTC.

V usage is TRBV6-2 or TRBV6-3 and J usage is TRBJ2-1; 9 positions agree with TRBD1. The CDR3 consists of 14 residues. Germline assignment: CDR1 MNHEY and CDR2 SVGEGT. The ends lost 7 bases at V and 5 bases at J; junction bases unmatched: 6. The CDR3 here is CASKKQGAHNEQFF. CDR3 DNA: TGTGCCAGCAAAAAACAGGGGGCCCACAATGAGCAGTTCTTC.

This clonotype was seen ten or more times. This chain links TRBV7-2 with TRBJ1-1, with a weak D call TRBD1 (6 bases). Trimming took off 5 bases at V and 2 bases at J, with 9 bases between the two ends. CDR1 SGHTA and CDR2 FQGNSA come from the germline V gene. This CDR3 contains 13 residues. The CDR3 protein is CASSQQGNTEAFF. As DNA, the CDR3 is TGTGCCAGCAGCCAACAGGGTAACACTGAAGCTTTCTTT. The whole variable domain, filled in from reference TRBV7-2 and TRBJ1-1, reads GAGVSQSPSNKVTEKGKDVELRCDPISGHTALYWYRQSLGQGLEFLIYFQGNSAPDKSGLPSDRFSAERTGGSVSTLTIQRTQQEDSAVYLCASSQQGNTEAFFGQGTRLTVV.

This clonotype appeared many times. The gene calls are TRBV7-8 and TRBJ1-6, with D maybe TRBD1 (5 bases). Germline V gene data show CDR1 as SGHVS and CDR2 as FQNEAQ. This CDR3 comprises 15 residues. Trimming removed 5 bases at V and 8 bases at J, with 16 bases between. Here the CDR3 reads CASSPPGRFDSPLHF. The CDR3 nucleotides are TGTGCCAGCAGCCCCCCAGGGCGGTTCGATTCACCCCTCCACTTT.

This clonotype appeared many times. The genes are TRBV6-5 and TRBJ1-1; D might be TRBD1 (6 bases). Trimming shortened V by 10 bases and J by 4 bases, and 16 bases separated the two germline ends. The CDR3 totals 13 residues. Germline values: CDR1 MNHEY, CDR2 SVGAGI. The CDR3 sequence is CATYNLGGTEAFF. CDR3 DNA sequence: TGTGCCACCTACAATTTAGGGGGCACTGAAGCTTTCTTT.

The gene calls are TRBV19 and TRBJ1-4; D is possibly TRBD1 (5 bases). Germline V gives CDR1 LNHDA, CDR2 SQIVND (reference sequence). V lost 3 bases, J lost 12 bases, and 17 bases lay in between. The CDR3 runs 14 residues. Written as DNA, the CDR3 is TGTGCCAGTAGTATCCCAGAAAGAAGAGGGGAACTGTTTTTT. Protein product: CASSIPERRGELFF.

This clonotype was seen many times. This chain links TRBV2 with TRBJ2-7, with TRBD1 matching 9 bases. Germline V lookup: CDR1 SNHLY, CDR2 FYNNEI. CDR3 length equals 13 residues. J was trimmed by 6 bases and V by 6 bases; bases with no gene match: 6. The DNA for the CDR3 is TGTGCCAGCAGAACACAGGGGGCGGGCGAGCAGTACTTC. Translation gives CASRTQGAGEQYF.

In its sample, this clonotype was seen many times. The V gene is TRBV7-6, the J gene TRBJ2-1, with D perhaps matching TRBD1 (5 bases). This CDR3 has 13 amino acids. Germline V gene data show CDR1 as SGHVS and CDR2 as FNYEAQ. V shed 3 bases and J shed 8 bases, with 11 bases lying between them. CDR3 protein: CASSFGQGYEQFF. The CDR3 coding sequence is TGTGCCAGCAGCTTTGGCCAGGGCTATGAGCAGTTCTTC. Supplemented by reference TRBV7-6 and TRBJ2-1, the full variable domain reads GAGVSQSPRYKVTKRGQDVALRCDPISGHVSLYWYRQALGQGPEFLTYFNYEAQQDKSGLPNDRFSAERPEGSISTLTIQRTEQRDSAMYRCASSFGQGYEQFFGPGTRLTVL.

This clonotype has a handful of counts. The V gene is TRBV19, the J gene TRBJ1-3, with D hard to call. V lost 1 base and J 0 bases, leaving 13 bases between the germline ends. The length of the CDR3 is 17 residues. Germline V CDR1 and CDR2: LNHDA, SQIVND (reference sequence). The CDR3 region is CASSIAVAASSGNTIYF. The CDR3 DNA reads TGTGCCAGTAGTATAGCGGTGGCGGCAAGCTCTGGAAACACCATATATTTT.

The chain combines TRBV28 with TRBJ1-2; 7 nucleotides line up with TRBD1. V lost 10 bases to trimming and J lost 8 bases; unmatched junction nucleotides: 13. CDR1 is MDHEN, CDR2 SYDVKM, per germline. The CDR3 is made up of 13 amino acids. The CDR3 is CATVGGQAWGYTF. CDR3 nucleotides: TGTGCCACTGTTGGTGGACAGGCCTGGGGCTACACCTTC.

This clonotype turned up a few times. The chain is built from TRBV7-9 and TRBJ2-5; D unclear. This CDR3 is 12 amino acids long. Germline CDR1 SEHNR, CDR2 FQNEAQ (reference sequence). The V and J ends lost 3 bases and 5 bases respectively, with 7 bases between them. The CDR3 spells CASSLTLETQYF. CDR3 coding DNA: TGTGCCAGCAGCTTGACATTGGAGACCCAGTACTTC.

This clonotype was counted only a few times. V and J are TRBV3-1 and TRBJ1-2; no reliable D call. CDR3 size: 11 residues. The germline V gene encodes CDR1 LGHDT and CDR2 YNNKEL (reference sequence). V lost 3 bases to trimming and J lost 4 bases, with 3 bases between them. CDR3 nucleotide sequence: TGTGCCAGCAGCCAGTTCTATGGCTACACCTTC. Amino acids: CASSQFYGYTF.

This clonotype was seen a few times. The rearrangement joins TRBV7-9 to TRBJ1-1; TRBD1 aligns across 7 bases. The CDR3 runs 13 residues. Germline values: CDR1 SEHNR, CDR2 FQNEAQ (reference sequence). Trimming took 4 bases from V and 6 from J; bases not matched to a gene: 5. The CDR3 DNA follows: TGTGCCAGCAGCTCACAGGGGTTGTCTGAAGCTTTCTTT. This codes for CASSSQGLSEAFF.

This clonotype was counted at least ten times. J is TRBJ1-3 and V is TRBV7-9, with a weak D call TRBD1 (5 bases). Trimming pared 5 bases from V and 0 bases from J, leaving 14 bases between. Germline V gene data show CDR1 as SEHNR and CDR2 as FQNEAQ (reference sequence). The CDR3 is 16 residues long. This chain's CDR3 is CASSEPGRNSGNTIYF. CDR3 in DNA: TGTGCCAGCAGCGAACCGGGACGCAACTCTGGAAACACCATATATTTT. The full variable domain, in which reference TRBV7-9 and TRBJ1-3 provide the parts outside the CDR3, is DTGVSQNPRHKITKRGQNVTFRCDPISEHNRLYWYRQTLGQGPEFLTYFQNEAQLEKSRLLSDRFSAERPKGSFSTLEIQRTEQGDSAMYLCASSEPGRNSGNTIYFGEGSWLTVV.

This clonotype was observed many times. This chain links TRBV6-2 or TRBV6-3 with TRBJ1-5, with 9 bases fitting TRBD1. V was clipped by 1 base and J by 2 bases; unmatched bases: 12. This CDR3 spans 19 amino acids. Germline V gene sequence: CDR1 MNHEY, CDR2 SVGEGT. The CDR3: CASSYLDRGRFSGNQPQHF. In DNA form, the CDR3 reads TGTGCCAGCAGTTACTTGGACAGGGGACGGTTTTCGGGCAATCAGCCCCAGCATTTT.

This clonotype was recorded at least ten times. The chain recombines TRBV12-3 or TRBV12-4 with TRBJ1-5, with D possibly being TRBD1 (5 bases). The CDR3 has 14 residues. V was trimmed by 4 bases and J by 7 bases, leaving 14 bases between them. This CDR3 is CASSSPNGGQPQHF. The CDR3 DNA is TGTGCCAGCAGTTCCCCGAACGGGGGACAGCCCCAGCATTTT.

This clonotype came up many times. The rearrangement links TRBV7-2 to TRBJ2-1, with D perhaps TRBD1 or TRBD2 (5 bases each). This CDR3 contains 12 residues. V lost 4 bases and J 11 bases, leaving 12 bases between the germline ends. The germline CDR1 and CDR2 sequences are SGHTA and FQGNSA. CDR3 bases: TGTGCCAGCAGCTCACAATGGGGACAGCAGTTCTTC. Translating it yields CASSSQWGQQFF.

The chain has TRBV20-1 and TRBJ1-5; maybe TRBD1 (5 bases). Germline CDR1 DFQATT, CDR2 SNEGSKA (reference sequence). The CDR3 spans 14 residues. V was clipped by 3 bases and J by 2 bases, with 11 bases between them. Here the CDR3 DNA reads TGCAGTGCTAGGGGGGGTAGGGGCAATCAGCCCCAGCATTTT. Its protein product is CSARGGRGNQPQHF.

This clonotype was counted between two and nine times. The V gene is TRBV14, the J gene TRBJ1-1; D gene unclear. CDR1 is SGHDN, CDR2 FVKESK, per germline. The CDR3 has 13 residues. V was trimmed by 1 base and J by 6 bases, leaving 9 bases between them. The CDR3 DNA sequence: TGTGCCAGCAGCCAAGTCGTAGGCGCTGAAGCTTTCTTT. Protein sequence: CASSQVVGAEAFF.

This clonotype was seen repeatedly, ten times or more. The chain combines TRBV7-2 with TRBJ1-2, with a tentative D call TRBD1 (6 bases). Trimming removed 5 bases from V and 4 bases from J, with 14 bases in between. CDR3 length: 14 residues. The germline CDR1 and CDR2 sequences are SGHTA and FQGNSA. The CDR3 reads CASSLRDTRYGYTF. The DNA of the CDR3 is TGTGCCAGCAGCCTAAGGGACACCCGCTATGGCTACACCTTC.

This clonotype was counted at least ten times. The CDR3, as DNA: TGTGCCAGCAGACGACAGATACTCTGGGCACCCCTCCACTTT. The encoded protein is CASRRQILWAPLHF. The chain has TRBV11-2 and TRBJ1-6; maybe TRBD1 (5 bases). The CDR3 consists of 14 residues. Deletions cut 6 bases from V and 11 bases from J, with 17 bases between. Germline CDR1 reads SGHAT; CDR2 reads FQNNGV.

This clonotype came up many times. The chain joins TRBV7-2 to TRBJ1-2; 8 positions agree with TRBD1. Germline trimming cut 3 bases from V and 8 bases from J; bases unmatched to any gene: 11. The CDR3 spans 15 residues. Per germline, CDR1 SGHTA and CDR2 FQGNSA. CDR3 loop: CASSFPGQGFRGYTF. CDR3 coding DNA: TGTGCCAGCAGCTTCCCCGGACAGGGCTTTAGGGGCTACACCTTC. Full variable domain (missing parts from reference TRBV7-2 and TRBJ1-2): GAGVSQSPSNKVTEKGKDVELRCDPISGHTALYWYRQSLGQGLEFLIYFQGNSAPDKSGLPSDRFSAERTGGSVSTLTIQRTQQEDSAVYLCASSFPGQGFRGYTFGSGTRLTVV.

This clonotype was recorded at least ten times. The V gene is TRBV12-5, the J gene TRBJ2-1; TRBD2 matches 10 bases. V gave up 0 bases and J gave up 0 bases; unmatched junction bases: 5. Germline CDR1 is LGHNT and CDR2 is FRNRAP. The CDR3 consists of 18 residues. CDR3 sequence: CASGLVASGGPSYNEQFF. In nucleotides, the CDR3 is TGTGCTAGTGGTTTGGTAGCTAGCGGGGGACCCTCCTACAATGAGCAGTTCTTC.

This clonotype has at least ten counts. The chain couples TRBV7-4 to TRBJ1-1; 7 positions match TRBD1. The length of the CDR3 is 13 residues. Germline V gene data show CDR1 as SGHVT and CDR2 as SQSDAQ. Trimming at V came to 5 bases and at J to 11 bases, leaving 11 bases not matched to a gene. The CDR3 loop reads CASSPSGGGEAFF. CDR3 sequence (DNA): TGTGCCAGCAGCCCGTCAGGGGGGGGGGAGGCTTTCTTT. The complete variable domain, with remaining parts taken from reference TRBV7-4 and TRBJ1-1, reads GAGVSQSPRYKVAKRGRDVALRCDSISGHVTLYWYRQTLGQGSEVLTYSQSDAQRDKSGRPSGRFSAERPERSVSTLKIQRTEQGDSAVYLCASSPSGGGEAFFGQGTRLTVV.